This TCR beta chain was observed in a study of OX40 agonist ivuxolimab in advanced cancers. At the level of the study: Ivuxolimab, an agonist antibody against OX40 (CD134), was given to patients.

With regard to this clone: The antigen is undetermined.

Germline trimming cut 1 base from V and 4 bases from J; bases unmatched to any gene: 4. CDR3 length: 14 amino acids. Germline V gene lookup returns CDR1 SGHNT and CDR2 YYREEE (reference sequence). Some clones are missing from TCRdb's copy, which holds only in-frame ones; the method was immunoSEQ multiplex PCR. The sample contains 80,000 to 90,000 clones, around 80% of which appear only once. Study-wide findings and caveats: The expanded peripheral T cells' antigen specificity was not determined.

The sequence derives from an adult with an advanced solid tumor such as melanoma, head and neck, liver or kidney cancer. Sequencing was performed on CD4+ or CD8+ T cells sorted from blood, taken in a trial of the OX40 agonist ivuxolimab. J is TRBJ1-1 and V is TRBV5-4; the match to TRBD1 covers 7 bases. CDR3 coding DNA: TGTGCCAGCAGCTTGCAGGGGGGGACCACTGAAGCTTTCTTT. It encodes CASSLQGGTTEAFF.